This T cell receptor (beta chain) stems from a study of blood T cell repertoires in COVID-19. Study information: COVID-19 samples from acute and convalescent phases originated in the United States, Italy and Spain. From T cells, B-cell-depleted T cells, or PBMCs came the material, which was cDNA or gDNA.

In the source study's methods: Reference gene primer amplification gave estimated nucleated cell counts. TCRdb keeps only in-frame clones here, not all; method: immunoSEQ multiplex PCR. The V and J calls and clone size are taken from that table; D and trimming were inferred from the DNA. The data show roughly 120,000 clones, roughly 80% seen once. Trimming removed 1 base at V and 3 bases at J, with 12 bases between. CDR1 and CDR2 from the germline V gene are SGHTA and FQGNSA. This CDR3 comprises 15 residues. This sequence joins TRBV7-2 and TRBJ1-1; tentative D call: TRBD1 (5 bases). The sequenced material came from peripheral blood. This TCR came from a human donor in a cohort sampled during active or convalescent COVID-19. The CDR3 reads CASSLVGGSHTEAFF. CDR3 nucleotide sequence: TGTGCCAGCAGCTTAGTGGGGGGGAGTCACACTGAAGCTTTCTTT.